This is a list of T cell receptor beta chains from one sample in a study of cytomegalovirus exposure and HLA in healthy donors. Sequenced by immunoSEQ multiplex PCR; TCRdb stores in-frame clones only, minus some. The sample records around 94,000 clones, approximately 80% being singletons. The sequenced sample was PBMCs. These receptors originate from a woman between 35 and 50 years old in good health and CMV-seronegative. Each CDR3 is given with its conserved first and last residue. A D gene is named only where the DNA matches it firmly. Size tells how often a clone was seen (once, few, many) or the class of an expanded clone, and some rows leave it out.

>TRBJ2-7|14|TRBV27|NA|NA
CASSPFLSSYEQYF
TGTGCCAGCAGTCCCTTCCTTAGCTCCTACGAGCAGTACTTC
>TRBJ1-4|16|TRBV11-2|few|NA
CASSLARGAWNEKLFF
TGTGCCAGCAGCTTAGCTCGGGGGGCTTGGAATGAAAAACTGTTTTTT
>TRBJ1-2|16|TRBV4-3|NA|TRBD1
CASSQLPGQGNYGYTF
TGCGCCAGCAGCCAACTACCGGGACAGGGGAACTATGGCTACACCTTC
>TRBJ2-5|15|TRBV9|NA|NA
CASSVAQGPQETQYF
TGTGCCAGCAGCGTCGCACAGGGCCCCCAAGAGACCCAGTACTTC
>TRBJ1-1|13|TRBV7-8|NA|NA
CASSLGFGQGAFF
TGTGCCAGCAGTCTAGGGTTTGGGCAGGGGGCTTTCTTT
>TRBJ1-1|13|TRBV7-3|NA|NA
CASSRQGNTEAFF
TGTGCCAGCAGTCGGCAGGGAAACACTGAAGCTTTCTTT
>TRBJ2-7|11|TRBV30|few|NA
CAWSLTYEQYF
TGTGCCTGGAGCTTAACCTACGAGCAGTACTTC
>TRBJ2-7|14|TRBV15|NA|TRBD2
CATSRDREAGEQYF
TGTGCCACCAGCAGAGATCGGGAGGCAGGGGAGCAGTACTTC
>TRBJ1-1|14|TRBV25-1|NA|NA
CASSELGGNTEAFF
TGTGCCAGCAGTGAACTAGGGGGGAACACTGAAGCTTTCTTT
>TRBJ1-4|17|TRBV5-1|NA|TRBD1
CASSLGDRPLTREKLFF
TGCGCCAGCAGCTTAGGGGACAGGCCCCTTACTAGGGAAAAACTGTTTTTT
>TRBJ2-7|14|TRBV6-4|NA|NA
CASSDFDRFYEQYF
TGTGCCAGCAGTGACTTTGACAGGTTCTACGAGCAGTACTTC
>TRBJ2-7|15|TRBV19|few|NA
CASSNPGGRTYEQYF
TGTGCCAGTAGCAACCCCGGGGGGCGGACCTACGAGCAGTACTTC